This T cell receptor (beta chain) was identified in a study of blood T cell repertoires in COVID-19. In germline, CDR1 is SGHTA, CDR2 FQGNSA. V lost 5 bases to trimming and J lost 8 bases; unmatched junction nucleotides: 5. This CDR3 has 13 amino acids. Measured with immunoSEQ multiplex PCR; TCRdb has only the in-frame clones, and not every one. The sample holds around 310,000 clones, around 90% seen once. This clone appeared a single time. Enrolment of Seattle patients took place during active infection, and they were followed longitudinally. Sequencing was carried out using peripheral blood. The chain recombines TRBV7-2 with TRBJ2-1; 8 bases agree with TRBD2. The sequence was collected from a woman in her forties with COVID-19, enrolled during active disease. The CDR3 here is CASSERGGYEQFF. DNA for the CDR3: TGTGCCAGCAGCGAGCGCGGGGGGTATGAGCAGTTCTTC.